This is a list of T cell receptor beta chains from one sample in a study of cytomegalovirus exposure and HLA in healthy donors. TCRdb keeps only in-frame clones here, not all; method: immunoSEQ multiplex PCR. The data show about 190,000 clones, more than 65% seen once. Sample: PBMCs. The receptors were gathered from a man aged 35-49 years in good health and CMV-seropositive. Both conserved end residues are part of each CDR3. The D gene is left open where the match is weak. Size is omitted from some rows. Given values are once, few, many or a class for expanded clones.

J gene,D gene,V gene,clone size,CDR3 protein,CDR3 DNA
TRBJ2-2,TRBD1,TRBV7-3,-,CASSATGGTGELFF,TGTGCCAGCAGCGCGACAGGGGGGACCGGGGAGCTGTTTTTT
TRBJ2-5,-,TRBV5-4,few,CASSLDEQETQYF,TGTGCCAGCAGCTTGGACGAGCAAGAGACCCAGTACTTC
TRBJ2-2,TRBD1,TRBV5-1,-,CASSPRQGPTGELFF,TGCGCCAGCAGCCCTCGACAGGGGCCCACCGGGGAGCTGTTTTTT
TRBJ2-7,TRBD2,TRBV28,-,CASSTQSGASYEQYF,TGTGCCAGCAGCACACAAAGCGGGGCCTCCTACGAGCAGTACTTC
TRBJ1-2,TRBD1,TRBV5-6,-,CASSWTGSGYTF,TGTGCCAGCAGCTGGACAGGGAGTGGCTACACCTTC
TRBJ1-5,TRBD1,TRBV28,-,CASSTPGQGNQPQHF,TGTGCCAGCAGCACCCCGGGACAGGGCAATCAGCCCCAGCATTTT
TRBJ2-3,-,TRBV28,-,CASSFYRTASGAQYF,TGTGCCAGCAGTTTTTATCGGACAGCTAGTGGTGCGCAGTATTTT
TRBJ1-5,TRBD1,TRBV19,-,CASSFRGQGQPQHF,TGTGCCAGTAGTTTCAGGGGGCAAGGTCAGCCCCAGCATTTT
TRBJ2-1,TRBD2,TRBV23-1,-,CASSQFWLAENNEQFF,TGCGCCAGCAGTCAATTCTGGCTAGCGGAGAACAATGAGCAGTTCTTC
TRBJ2-7,TRBD2,TRBV5-1,-,CASSFQRTSGGRPYEQYF,TGCGCCAGCAGCTTTCAACGGACTAGCGGGGGGCGACCCTACGAGCAGTACTTC
TRBJ1-3,-,TRBV7-2,-,CASSRNIGGGNTIYF,TGTGCCAGCAGCCGGAATATCGGGGGTGGAAACACCATATATTTT
TRBJ2-1,TRBD2,TRBV7-3,-,CASSLLGEGRDEQFF,TGTGCCAGCAGCTTACTCGGGGAGGGCCGGGATGAGCAGTTCTTC
TRBJ1-2,-,TRBV6-1,-,CATHPGGGGGYGYTF,TGTGCCACCCACCCCGGGGGAGGGGGAGGTTATGGCTACACCTTC
TRBJ1-1,TRBD1,TRBV30,-,CAWSQKQGVSTEAFF,TGTGCCTGGTCTCAAAAACAGGGGGTGAGCACTGAAGCTTTCTTT
TRBJ2-2,TRBD2,TRBV4-2,-,CASSQGLAGGHTGELFF,TGTGCCAGCAGCCAAGGGCTAGCGGGAGGCCACACCGGGGAGCTGTTTTTT
TRBJ2-7,TRBD1,TRBV7-9,-,CASSPRGPLGYEQYF,TGTGCCAGCAGCCCAAGGGGGCCGCTCGGGTACGAGCAGTACTTC
TRBJ2-1,TRBD2,TRBV4-1,-,CASSQGGGSSYNEQFF,TGCGCCAGCAGCCAGGGCGGGGGGTCGTCCTACAATGAGCAGTTCTTC
TRBJ2-3,TRBD2,TRBV5-4,few,CASSFTSGARSAQYF,TGTGCCAGCAGCTTTACTAGCGGGGCGCGAAGTGCGCAGTATTTT
TRBJ1-4,-,TRBV6-6,-,CASTLGGGTNEKLFF,TGTGCCAGCACCCTAGGCGGCGGTACTAATGAAAAACTGTTTTTT
TRBJ1-2,-,TRBV28,-,CASSPILVLDYGYTF,TGTGCCAGCAGCCCCATACTGGTGCTGGACTATGGCTACACCTTC
TRBJ2-1,TRBD2,TRBV25-1,-,CARGKRDPGNEQFF,TGTGCCAGAGGGAAGCGGGACCCCGGGAATGAGCAGTTCTTC
TRBJ1-1,-,TRBV7-6,few,CASSSQGAAEAFF,TGTGCCAGCAGCTCACAGGGTGCAGCTGAAGCTTTCTTT
TRBJ2-7,-,TRBV21-1,-,CASSITKREDSYEQYF,TGTGCCAGCAGCATTACGAAGCGGGAGGACTCCTACGAGCAGTACTTC
TRBJ1-2,-,TRBV7-9,-,CASSLATGHYGYTF,TGTGCCAGCAGCTTAGCAACAGGGCACTATGGCTACACCTTC
TRBJ2-1,-,TRBV4-3,once,CASSHLAAYNEQFF,TGCGCCAGCAGCCACCTAGCAGCCTACAATGAGCAGTTCTTC
TRBJ1-4,-,TRBV6-5,-,CASSYSPATNEKLFF,TGTGCCAGCAGTTACTCCCCCGCAACTAATGAAAAACTGTTTTTT
TRBJ2-2,-,TRBV5-1,-,CASSLPGAGTGELFF,TGCGCCAGCAGCTTGCCAGGGGCGGGCACCGGGGAGCTGTTTTTT
TRBJ1-2,-,TRBV6-5,-,CASTLDAQGYTF,TGTGCCAGCACCTTAGACGCTCAGGGTTACACCTTC
TRBJ2-7,TRBD1,TRBV6-5,-,CASSNTGTEVYEQYF,TGTGCCAGCAGTAACACCGGGACAGAAGTCTACGAGCAGTACTTC
TRBJ2-2,TRBD1,TRBV5-1,once,CASSLRDSNTGELFF,TGCGCCAGCAGCTTGCGGGACAGTAACACCGGGGAGCTGTTTTTT
TRBJ2-7,-,TRBV27,-,CASSVRGRLAGLTYEQYF,TGTGCCAGCAGTGTCAGGGGGCGGCTAGCGGGGTTAACCTACGAGCAGTACTTC
TRBJ2-6,TRBD1,TRBV18,-,CASSPTGANGANVLTF,TGTGCCAGCTCACCCACAGGGGCAAATGGGGCCAACGTCCTGACTTTC
TRBJ1-2,TRBD1,TRBV7-8,-,CASSTGVAYGYTF,TGTGCCAGCAGTACAGGGGTAGCCTATGGCTACACCTTC
TRBJ2-3,TRBD2,TRBV5-4,-,CASSWSGNTDTQYF,TGTGCCAGCAGCTGGAGCGGGAACACAGATACGCAGTATTTT
TRBJ2-7,-,TRBV15,few,CATSAGTKGYEQYF,TGTGCCACCAGCGCCGGGACAAAAGGCTACGAGCAGTACTTC
TRBJ2-7,TRBD1,TRBV5-1,-,CASSSPGTAEQYF,TGCGCCAGCAGCTCCCCCGGGACAGCCGAGCAGTACTTC
TRBJ2-1,TRBD1,TRBV10-2,-,CASTTDRATYNEQFF,TGCGCCAGCACTACAGACAGGGCAACCTACAATGAGCAGTTCTTC
TRBJ1-2,-,TRBV19,-,CASSNREVANYGYTF,TGTGCCAGTAGTAACAGGGAAGTGGCTAACTATGGCTACACCTTC
TRBJ1-1,TRBD1,TRBV10-3,once,CAISGDRGGTEAFF,TGTGCCATCAGTGGGGACAGGGGGGGGACTGAAGCTTTCTTT
TRBJ2-3,-,TRBV2,-,CASGPDTQYF,TGTGCCAGTGGGCCAGATACGCAGTATTTT
TRBJ1-5,-,TRBV19,-,CASRGGGRGPQHF,TGTGCCAGTAGAGGGGGGGGGCGGGGTCCCCAGCATTTT
TRBJ2-5,-,TRBV25-1,-,CASSETGEETQYF,TGTGCCAGCAGTGAAACGGGGGAAGAGACCCAGTACTTC
TRBJ1-6,TRBD1,TRBV19,-,CASSLRQGFAGSPLHF,TGTGCCAGTAGTCTCCGACAGGGTTTCGCAGGTTCACCCCTCCACTTT
TRBJ1-1,-,TRBV9,few,CASSAMNTEAFF,TGTGCCAGCAGCGCCATGAACACTGAAGCTTTCTTT
TRBJ1-6,-,TRBV5-8,-,CASSHLPRVDDYNSPLHF,TGTGCCAGCAGCCATCTACCCAGGGTAGATGATTATAATTCACCCCTCCACTTT
TRBJ2-1,-,TRBV10-1,-,CALRRGLAEINEQFF,TGCGCTCTAAGGCGGGGGCTAGCGGAAATAAATGAGCAGTTCTTC
TRBJ1-2,-,TRBV29-1,-,CSVGHRKRNYGYTF,TGCAGCGTGGGACACCGAAAAAGGAACTATGGCTACACCTTC
TRBJ1-4,-,TRBV6-5,-,CASSSLLNEKLFF,TGTGCCAGCAGTTCCCTCCTTAATGAAAAACTGTTTTTT
TRBJ1-1,-,TRBV29-1,-,CSVEQPLSGNAFF,TGCAGCGTTGAACAACCCCTCTCGGGGAATGCTTTCTTT
TRBJ1-4,-,TRBV7-8,-,CASSPRTGLGEKLFF,TGTGCCAGCAGCCCCCGTACTGGACTGGGGGAAAAACTGTTTTTT
TRBJ2-5,TRBD2,TRBV5-1,-,CASSELAEEAQYF,TGCGCCAGCAGCGAACTAGCGGAAGAGGCCCAGTACTTC
TRBJ2-5,-,TRBV7-8,-,CASSSPAGGGSETQYF,TGTGCCAGCAGCTCACCCGCTGGCGGGGGCTCCGAGACCCAGTACTTC